The clone carrying this T cell receptor beta chain was seen more than once but under ten times. The data derive from a study of Graves' ophthalmopathy and Graves' hyperthyroidism. Amplification targeted the TCR beta CDR3 regions, with RNA transcripts as the source material. The first round was an RT-PCR with HTBI primers, and the second round was a multiplex PCR. Each CDR3 protein is one row after TCRdb ran MiXCR on the multiplex PCR reads. The sample contains some 48,000 distinct CDR3 sequences, less than 65% of which appear only once. This receptor was obtained from an adult man with Graves' ophthalmopathy. The source material was peripheral blood.

The CDR3 reads CASSLLLGQPLAKNIQYF. CDR3 nucleotide sequence: TGTGCCAGCAGTTTATTACTAGGCCAGCCCCTAGCCAAAAACATTCAGTACTTC. The chain carries TRBV28 and TRBJ2-4; D is possibly TRBD2 (5 bases). The CDR3 consists of 18 residues. Trimming took off 1 base at V and 0 bases at J, with 16 bases between the two ends. The germline V gene has CDR1 MDHEN and CDR2 SYDVKM.